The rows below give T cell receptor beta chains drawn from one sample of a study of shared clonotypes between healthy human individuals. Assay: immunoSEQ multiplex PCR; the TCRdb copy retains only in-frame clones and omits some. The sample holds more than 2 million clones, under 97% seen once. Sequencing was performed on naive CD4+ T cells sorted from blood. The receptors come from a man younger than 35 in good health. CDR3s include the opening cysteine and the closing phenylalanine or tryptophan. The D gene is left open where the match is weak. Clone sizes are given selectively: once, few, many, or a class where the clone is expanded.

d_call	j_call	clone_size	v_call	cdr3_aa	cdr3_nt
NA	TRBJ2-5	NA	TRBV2	CASSLGKLGETQYF	TGTGCCAGCAGTCTGGGGAAATTGGGGGAGACCCAGTACTTC
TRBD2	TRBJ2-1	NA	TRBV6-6	CASAGGVSYNEQFF	TGTGCCAGTGCGGGAGGGGTGTCCTACAATGAGCAGTTCTTC
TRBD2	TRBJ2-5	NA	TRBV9	CASSVSGGGALETQYF	TGTGCCAGCAGCGTATCGGGCGGGGGGGCACTAGAGACCCAGTACTTC
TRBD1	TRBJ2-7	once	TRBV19	CASSMRTGSSYEQYF	TGTGCCAGTAGTATGCGGACAGGGAGCTCCTACGAGCAGTACTTC
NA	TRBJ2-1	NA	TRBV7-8	CASSNPVTPVRNEQFF	TGTGCCAGCAGCAACCCTGTAACACCCGTCCGGAATGAGCAGTTCTTC
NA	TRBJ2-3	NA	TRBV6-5	CASRLARLGTDTQYF	TGTGCCAGCAGACTGGCCCGCTTGGGCACAGATACGCAGTATTTT
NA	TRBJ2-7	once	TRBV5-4	CASSPIIGEQYF	TGTGCCAGCAGCCCCATTATTGGCGAGCAGTACTTC
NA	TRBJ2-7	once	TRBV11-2	CASSPQSGLSYEQYF	TGTGCCAGCAGCCCCCAGAGCGGTTTATCCTACGAGCAGTACTTC
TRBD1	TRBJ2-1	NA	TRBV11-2	CASSATGQSYNEQFF	TGTGCCAGCAGCGCGACAGGGCAATCCTACAATGAGCAGTTCTTC
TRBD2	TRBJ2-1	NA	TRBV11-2	CASSTDLTSGRGSYNEQFF	TGTGCCAGCAGCACCGATCTGACTAGCGGGAGGGGTTCCTACAATGAGCAGTTCTTC
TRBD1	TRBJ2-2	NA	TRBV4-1	CASSSRTGWYDTGELFF	TGCGCCAGCAGCTCCAGGACAGGGTGGTACGACACCGGGGAGCTGTTTTTT
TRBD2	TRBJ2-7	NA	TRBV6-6	CASSGTKAGGPNEQYF	TGTGCCAGCAGCGGGACTAAAGCGGGAGGGCCAAACGAGCAGTACTTC
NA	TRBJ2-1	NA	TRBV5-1	CASSLEWSRGNEQFF	TGCGCCAGCAGCTTGGAATGGTCCAGGGGAAATGAGCAGTTCTTC
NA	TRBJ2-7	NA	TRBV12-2	CASRLAVGASLPPGDEQYF	TGTGCAAGTCGCTTAGCGGTGGGTGCTTCTCTCCCACCGGGGGACGAGCAGTACTTC
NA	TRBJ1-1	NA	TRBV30	CAWRSGEAEAFF	TGTGCCTGGAGGTCGGGGGAAGCTGAAGCTTTCTTT
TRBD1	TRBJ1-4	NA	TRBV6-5	CASSRQGPTNEKLFF	TGTGCCAGCAGCCGACAGGGGCCAACTAATGAAAAACTGTTTTTT
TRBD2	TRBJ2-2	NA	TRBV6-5	CASTPAGGRTGELFF	TGTGCCAGCACCCCAGCGGGGGGTCGAACCGGGGAGCTGTTTTTT
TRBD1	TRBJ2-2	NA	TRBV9	CASSEPRGTGGTGELFF	TGTGCCAGCAGCGAGCCCCGAGGGACAGGGGGCACCGGGGAGCTGTTTTTT
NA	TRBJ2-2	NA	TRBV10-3	CAISGGDNTAGELFF	TGTGCCATCAGTGGGGGGGACAATACGGCCGGGGAGCTGTTTTTT
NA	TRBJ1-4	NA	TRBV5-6	CASSSLGGTPKENEKLFF	TGTGCCAGCAGCTCGTTAGGAGGCACACCGAAGGAAAATGAAAAACTGTTTTTT
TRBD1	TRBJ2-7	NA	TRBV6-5	CASSPRQGYEQYF	TGTGCCAGCAGTCCAAGACAGGGATACGAGCAGTACTTC
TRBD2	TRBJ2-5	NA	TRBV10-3	CAISESTSGGETQYF	TGTGCCATCAGTGAGTCGACTAGCGGGGGCGAGACCCAGTACTTC
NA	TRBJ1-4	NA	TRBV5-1	CASRHEAATNEKLFF	TGCGCCAGCCGACATGAGGCTGCAACTAATGAAAAACTGTTTTTT
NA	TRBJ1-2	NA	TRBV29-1	CSVESTGFSYGYTF	TGCAGCGTCGAGAGTACGGGTTTCTCCTATGGCTACACCTTC
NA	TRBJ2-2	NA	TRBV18	CASSPPAAGTGELFF	TGTGCCAGCTCACCACCCGCCGCGGGCACCGGGGAGCTGTTTTTT
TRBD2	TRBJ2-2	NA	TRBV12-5	CASGPIKAGGNTGELFF	TGTGCTAGTGGCCCCATTAAAGCGGGAGGGAACACCGGGGAGCTGTTTTTT
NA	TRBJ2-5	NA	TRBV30	CAWGPFRGETQYF	TGTGCCTGGGGGCCTTTCCGTGGAGAGACCCAGTACTTC
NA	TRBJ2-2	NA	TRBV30	CAWSVLSRFTGELFF	TGTGCCTGGAGTGTACTATCCAGATTCACCGGGGAGCTGTTTTTT
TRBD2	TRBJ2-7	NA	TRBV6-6	CASSRGGGSYEQYF	TGTGCCAGCAGCCGCGGCGGGGGGTCCTACGAGCAGTACTTC
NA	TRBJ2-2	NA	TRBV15	CATSRVSSGELFF	TGTGCCACCAGCAGAGTCAGTTCGGGGGAGCTGTTTTTT
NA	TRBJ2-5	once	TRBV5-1	CASSFRNTETQYF	TGCGCCAGCAGCTTTAGAAACACCGAGACCCAGTACTTC
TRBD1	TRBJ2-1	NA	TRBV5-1	CASSPGTAPYNEQFF	TGCGCCAGCAGCCCAGGGACAGCCCCTTACAATGAGCAGTTCTTC
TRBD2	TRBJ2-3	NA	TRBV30	CAWSAYPRTSGSPDTQYF	TGTGCCTGGAGTGCCTACCCGAGGACTAGCGGGAGCCCAGATACGCAGTATTTT
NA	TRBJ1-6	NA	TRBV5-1	CASSEGSPRDSPLHF	TGCGCCAGCAGCGAGGGCTCTCCGAGGGATTCACCCCTCCACTTT
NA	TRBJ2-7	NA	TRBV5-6	CASSLGSGSSYEQYF	TGTGCCAGCAGCTTGGGGTCGGGGAGCTCCTACGAGCAGTACTTC
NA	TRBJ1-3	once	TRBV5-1	CASSLAPGHGNTIYF	TGCGCCAGCAGCTTGGCCCCAGGGCACGGAAACACCATATATTTT
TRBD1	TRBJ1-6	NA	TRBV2	CASSETTGGSPLHF	TGTGCCAGCAGTGAAACCACAGGGGGTTCACCCCTCCACTTT
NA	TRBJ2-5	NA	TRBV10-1	CASSDNMGETQYF	TGCGCCAGCAGTGACAATATGGGAGAGACCCAGTACTTC
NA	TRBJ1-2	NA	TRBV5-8	CAGSYGYTF	TGTGCCGGAAGCTATGGCTACACCTTC
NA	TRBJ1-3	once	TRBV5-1	CASSLEGVKGNTIYF	TGCGCCAGCAGCTTGGAGGGGGTGAAGGGAAACACCATATATTTT
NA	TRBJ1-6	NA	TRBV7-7	CASSPGVRYNSPLHF	TGTGCTAGCAGCCCAGGGGTGAGGTATAATTCACCCCTCCACTTT